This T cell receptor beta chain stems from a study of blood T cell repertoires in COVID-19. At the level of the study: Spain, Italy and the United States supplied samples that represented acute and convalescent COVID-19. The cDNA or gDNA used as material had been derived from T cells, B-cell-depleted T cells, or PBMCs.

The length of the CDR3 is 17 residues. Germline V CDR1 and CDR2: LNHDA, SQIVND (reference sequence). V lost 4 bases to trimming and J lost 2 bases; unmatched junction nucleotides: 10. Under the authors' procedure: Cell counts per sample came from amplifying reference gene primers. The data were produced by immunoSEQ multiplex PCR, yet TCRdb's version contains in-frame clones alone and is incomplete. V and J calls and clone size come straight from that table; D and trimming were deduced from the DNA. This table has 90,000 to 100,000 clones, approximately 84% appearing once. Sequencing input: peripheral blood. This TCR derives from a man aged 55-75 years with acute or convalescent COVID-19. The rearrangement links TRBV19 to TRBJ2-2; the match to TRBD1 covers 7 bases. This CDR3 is CASSTSRTGSNTGELFF. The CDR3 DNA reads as TGTGCCAGTAGTACGAGCCGGACAGGAAGTAACACCGGGGAGCTGTTTTTT.